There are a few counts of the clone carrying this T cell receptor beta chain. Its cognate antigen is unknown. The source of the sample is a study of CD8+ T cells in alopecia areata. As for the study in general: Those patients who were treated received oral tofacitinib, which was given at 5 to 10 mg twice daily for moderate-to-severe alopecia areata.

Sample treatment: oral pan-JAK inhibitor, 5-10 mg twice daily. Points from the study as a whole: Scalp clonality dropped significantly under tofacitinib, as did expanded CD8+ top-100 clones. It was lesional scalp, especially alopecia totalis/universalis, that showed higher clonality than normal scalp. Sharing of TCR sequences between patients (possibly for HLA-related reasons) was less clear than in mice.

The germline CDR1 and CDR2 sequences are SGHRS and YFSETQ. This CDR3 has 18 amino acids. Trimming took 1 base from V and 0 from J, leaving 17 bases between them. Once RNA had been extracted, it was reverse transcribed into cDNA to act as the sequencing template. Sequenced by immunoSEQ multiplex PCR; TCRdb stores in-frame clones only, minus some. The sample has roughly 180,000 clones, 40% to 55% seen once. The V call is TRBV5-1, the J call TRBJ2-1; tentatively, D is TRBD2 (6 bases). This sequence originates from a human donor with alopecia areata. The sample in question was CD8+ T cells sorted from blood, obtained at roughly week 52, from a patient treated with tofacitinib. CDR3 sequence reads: CASSLIGMDGSSYNEQFF. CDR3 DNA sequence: TGCGCCAGCAGCTTGATTGGGATGGACGGGAGCTCCTACAATGAGCAGTTCTTC. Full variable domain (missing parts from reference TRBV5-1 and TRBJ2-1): KAGVTQTPRYLIKTRGQQVTLSCSPISGHRSVSWYQQTPGQGLQFLFEYFSETQRNKGNFPGRFSGRQFSNSRSEMNVSTLELGDSALYLCASSLIGMDGSSYNEQFFGPGTRLTVL.